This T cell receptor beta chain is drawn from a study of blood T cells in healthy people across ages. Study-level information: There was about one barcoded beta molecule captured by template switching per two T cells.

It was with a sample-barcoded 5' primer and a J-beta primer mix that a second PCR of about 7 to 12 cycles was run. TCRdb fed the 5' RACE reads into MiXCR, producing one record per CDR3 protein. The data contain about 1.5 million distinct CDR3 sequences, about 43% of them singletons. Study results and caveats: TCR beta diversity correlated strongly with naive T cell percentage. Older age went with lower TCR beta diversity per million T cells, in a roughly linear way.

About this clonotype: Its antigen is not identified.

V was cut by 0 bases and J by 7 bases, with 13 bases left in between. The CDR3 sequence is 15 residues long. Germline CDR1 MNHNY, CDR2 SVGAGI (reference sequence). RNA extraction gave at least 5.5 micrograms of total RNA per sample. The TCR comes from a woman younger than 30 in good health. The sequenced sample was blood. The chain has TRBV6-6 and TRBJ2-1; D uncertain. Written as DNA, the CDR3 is TGTGCCAGCAGTTACTCGCCCCACCTTGCAAATGAGCAGTTCTTC. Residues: CASSYSPHLANEQFF.